This T cell receptor beta chain was retrieved from a study of blood T cells in healthy people across ages. The overall study: About one barcoded beta molecule per two T cells was the capture yield of template switching.

The V segment lost 0 bases and the J segment 8 bases; nucleotides outside the gene matches: 9. The CDR3 totals 18 residues. CDR1 is LGHNA and CDR2 is YNFKEQ in the germline V gene. Sample-barcoded 5' priming and a J-beta primer mix drove a second PCR of roughly 7 to 11 cycles. No fewer than 2.5 million CDR3-containing paired-end reads came from each sample. A single record per CDR3 protein comes from TCRdb applying MiXCR to the 5' RACE reads. The sample lists about 1.8 million distinct CDR3 sequences, 49% seen once, with around 2.1% in the top ten. Sequences were obtained from blood. The sequence came from a woman aged 40-49 years in good health. V is TRBV4-2 and J is TRBJ2-1, with 14 bases lining up with TRBD2. The CDR3 is CASSQDLRTSGGFDEQFF. In DNA form, the CDR3 reads TGTGCCAGCAGCCAAGATCTTAGGACTAGCGGGGGGTTTGATGAGCAGTTCTTC.